These 27 T cell receptor beta chains share one sample of origin, sequenced in a study of response to subunit inactivated influenza vaccine. TCRdb re-called the RT-PCR reads through MiXCR, storing one row per CDR3 protein. The sample has 530,000 or so distinct CDR3 sequences; about 15% are singletons. The sequenced sample was PBMCs from blood, obtained 11 to 12 days after vaccination. Receptors were obtained from a man aged 50 to 59 who received an inactivated influenza vaccine.

This clonotype appeared many times. J is TRBJ1-5 and V is TRBV4-2, with 12 bases lining up with TRBD1. Per the germline V gene, CDR1 is LGHNA and CDR2 is YNFKEQ. J gave up 6 bases and V 4 bases, and 4 bases lay outside the gene matches. This CDR3 spans 15 amino acids. This CDR3 reads CASSPGTGGSQPQHF. CDR3 DNA sequence: TGTGCCAGCAGCCCTGGGACAGGGGGCAGTCAGCCCCAGCATTTT.

This clonotype showed up just a few times. CDR3 protein: CASSPGLALSTDTQYF. In DNA form, the CDR3 reads TGTGCCAGCAGCCCGGGACTAGCGCTGAGCACAGATACGCAGTATTTT. The chain carries TRBV7-2 and TRBJ2-3; 10 bases map to TRBD2. Germline V lookup: CDR1 SGHTA, CDR2 FQGNSA. V lost 5 bases and J lost 0; bases outside the gene matches: 5. The CDR3 has 16 residues. Complete variable domain (other parts from reference TRBV7-2 and TRBJ2-3): GAGVSQSPSNKVTEKGKDVELRCDPISGHTALYWYRQSLGQGLEFLIYFQGNSAPDKSGLPSDRFSAERTGGSVSTLTIQRTQQEDSAVYLCASSPGLALSTDTQYFGPGTRLTVL.

The chain has TRBV28 and TRBJ1-1; 7 bases are shared with TRBD1. The CDR3 extends over 15 amino acids. V trimming: 6 bases; J trimming: 3 bases; junction bases outside the gene matches: 10. CDR1 is MDHEN, CDR2 SYDVKM, per germline. This chain's CDR3 is CASRTTGEGDTEAFF. CDR3 in DNA: TGTGCCAGCAGAACCACAGGGGAAGGGGACACTGAAGCTTTCTTT.

Only a few counts were recorded for this clonotype. The chain has TRBV12-3 or TRBV12-4 and TRBJ2-2; D may be TRBD2 (6 bases). This CDR3 is built from 16 residues. Between the trimmed V and J ends, which lost 5 bases and 2 bases, there was a span of 15 bases. CDR3 sequence: CASSRGPAGNTGELFF. The CDR3 DNA reads TGTGCCAGCAGTAGGGGTCCAGCGGGTAACACCGGGGAGCTGTTTTTT.

This clonotype has just a few counts. This chain links TRBV12-3 or TRBV12-4 with TRBJ2-3; D gene unclear. The germline V and J ends were trimmed by 2 bases and 5 bases, with 8 bases remaining between them. CDR3 length: 13 amino acids. The CDR3 loop is CASSLSRRDTQYF. CDR3 nucleotides: TGTGCCAGCAGTTTAAGTAGGCGAGATACGCAGTATTTT.

This rearrangement joins TRBV20-1 to TRBJ2-5; D unclear. The CDR3 runs to 11 residues. V was cut by 2 bases and J by 4 bases, with 5 bases left in between. The germline V gene encodes CDR1 DFQATT and CDR2 SNEGSKA (reference sequence). The CDR3 region is CSARFSETQYF. CDR3 sequence (DNA): TGCAGTGCTAGATTTTCAGAGACCCAGTACTTC.

This clonotype appeared a few times. The genes are TRBV7-8 and TRBJ2-7; 10 nucleotides align to TRBD1. V lost 4 bases to trimming and J lost 4 bases; unmatched junction nucleotides: 13. Germline V CDR1 and CDR2: SGHVS, FQNEAQ. The CDR3 sequence is 17 residues long. The DNA of the CDR3 is TGTGCCAGCAGCTCCTGGACAGGGGGGAGCCCGCCTTACGAGCAGTACTTC. It yields the protein CASSSWTGGSPPYEQYF.

The chain uses TRBV7-3 and TRBJ2-3, with 10 bases lining up with TRBD2. Germline assignment: CDR1 SGHTA and CDR2 FQGTGA. This CDR3 spans 18 amino acids. V was pared by 3 bases and J by 1 base, with 10 bases of the junction left unmatched. The CDR3 bases are TGTGCCAGCAGCTTGTGGGCTAGCGGGAGTAGCGGCACAGATACGCAGTATTTT. It encodes CASSLWASGSSGTDTQYF. Full variable domain (remainder filled in from reference TRBV7-3 and TRBJ2-3): GAGVSQTPSNKVTEKGKYVELRCDPISGHTALYWYRQSLGQGPEFLIYFQGTGAADDSGLPNDRFFAVRPEGSVSTLKIQRTERGDSAVYLCASSLWASGSSGTDTQYFGPGTRLTVL.

The chain is built from TRBV11-2 and TRBJ2-2; perhaps TRBD2 as D (5 bases). The V end lost 6 bases, the J end lost 5 bases, and 10 bases lay between the germline ends. CDR3 length equals 13 residues. Germline V gives CDR1 SGHAT, CDR2 FQNNGV. This CDR3 is CASSQRATGELFF. The CDR3 DNA follows: TGTGCCAGCAGTCAGAGGGCTACCGGGGAGCTGTTTTTT.

Here the CDR3 DNA reads TGTGCCAGCAGGCCAGGGGACAGGAACACTGAAGCTTTCTTT. Translating it yields CASRPGDRNTEAFF. This chain links TRBV12-3 or TRBV12-4 with TRBJ1-1; 7 bases line up with TRBD1. CDR3 length equals 14 residues. Germline trimming cut 6 bases from V and 1 base from J; bases unmatched to any gene: 5.

The sample holds a few counts of this clonotype. The gene calls are TRBV5-1 and TRBJ2-1; a possible D gene is TRBD2 (6 bases). The germline V and J ends were trimmed by 0 bases and 3 bases, with 10 bases remaining between them. This CDR3 region has 15 residues. Germline V gene sequence: CDR1 SGHRS, CDR2 YFSETQ. DNA of the CDR3: TGCGCCAGCAGCTTGGCCCCGACTAGCTACAATGAGCAGTTCTTC. Its translation: CASSLAPTSYNEQFF.

This sequence joins TRBV27 and TRBJ2-1; the D is unclear. This CDR3 has 15 amino acids. In germline, CDR1 is MNHEY, CDR2 SMNVEV (reference sequence). The V gene lost 2 bases and the J gene lost 2 bases, with 10 bases spanning the gap. CDR3 loop: CASSLIAATYNEQFF. Here the CDR3 DNA reads TGTGCCAGCAGTTTAATAGCTGCTACCTACAATGAGCAGTTCTTC.

The V call is TRBV10-3, the J call TRBJ2-1; 9 bases are a match to TRBD1. The trim removed 6 bases at V and 12 bases at J, leaving 9 bases unmatched. From germline, CDR1 is ENHRY and CDR2 SYGVKD. This CDR3 has 13 residues. The CDR3: CAIRTGQGIAQFF. CDR3 nucleotide sequence: TGTGCCATCAGGACTGGACAGGGGATAGCGCAGTTCTTC.

This rearrangement joins TRBV20-1 to TRBJ1-2; tentative D call: TRBD1 (5 bases). The V gene's germline CDR1 is DFQATT and CDR2 SNEGSKA (reference sequence). V was trimmed by 6 bases and J by 1 base, leaving 15 bases between them. The CDR3 totals 14 residues. Here the CDR3 reads CSANRGSRNYGYTF. Here the CDR3 DNA reads TGCAGTGCCAATCGGGGCTCCCGTAACTATGGCTACACCTTC.

The chain carries TRBV4-2 and TRBJ2-7; D may be TRBD2 (6 bases). The CDR3 runs to 12 residues. V dropped 0 bases and J dropped 12 bases, with 12 bases sitting between them. Looked up from germline, CDR1 is LGHNA and CDR2 is YNFKEQ. The CDR3 loop reads CASSQEGGRVYF. In nucleotides, the CDR3 is TGTGCCAGCAGCCAAGAGGGAGGAAGGGTGTACTTC.

J is TRBJ2-7 and V is TRBV14; 7 bases align to TRBD2. Germline V gene data show CDR1 as SGHDN and CDR2 as FVKESK. The CDR3 extends over 16 amino acids. The ends lost 3 bases at V and 3 bases at J; junction bases unmatched: 11. The CDR3: CASSQTGRERNYEQYF. The DNA of the CDR3 is TGTGCCAGCAGCCAGACGGGGCGGGAGAGAAACTACGAGCAGTACTTC.

This clonotype showed up just a few times. The chain uses TRBV15 and TRBJ2-1; 10 nucleotides agree with TRBD1. Losses at the gene ends were 4 bases for V and 9 bases for J; bases not matched to a gene: 6. This CDR3 is built from 14 residues. CDR1 LNHNV and CDR2 YYDKDF come from the germline V gene (reference sequence). The CDR3: CATSNRQGASEQFF. CDR3 coding DNA: TGTGCCACCAGCAACCGACAGGGGGCTAGTGAGCAGTTCTTC. Supplemented by reference TRBV15 and TRBJ2-1, the full variable domain reads DAMVIQNPRYQVTQFGKPVTLSCSQTLNHNVMYWYQQKSSQAPKLLFHYYDKDFNNEADTPDNFQSRRPNTSFCFLDIRSPGLGDTAMYLCATSNRQGASEQFFGPGTRLTVL.

In its sample, this clonotype was seen a few times. The chain couples TRBV5-4 to TRBJ2-5, with D uncertain. Trimming removed 0 bases at V and 5 bases at J, with 17 bases between. Germline-derived CDR1 and CDR2 are SGHNT and YYREEE (reference sequence). This CDR3 comprises 16 residues. The CDR3, as DNA: TGTGCCAGCAGCTTGGCAGGAACGCAGAACTGGGAGACCCAGTACTTC. Translating it yields CASSLAGTQNWETQYF.

V usage is TRBV5-6 and J usage is TRBJ2-2; 7 bases agree with TRBD1. CDR3 length: 17 amino acids. Looked up from germline, CDR1 is SGHDT and CDR2 is YYEEEE. V shed 3 bases, J shed 0 bases, and the junction held 8 bases outside the gene matches. CDR3 residues: CASSSTDRAPNTGELFF. For the CDR3, the DNA is TGTGCCAGCAGCTCGACCGACAGGGCCCCGAACACCGGGGAGCTGTTTTTT. Using reference TRBV5-6 and TRBJ2-2 for the parts outside the CDR3, the full variable domain is DAGVTQSPTHLIKTRGQQVTLRCSPKSGHDTVSWYQQALGQGPQFIFQYYEEEERQRGNFPDRFSGHQFPNYSSELNVNALLLGDSALYLCASSSTDRAPNTGELFFGEGSRLTVL.

Only a few counts were recorded for this clonotype. V and J are TRBV9 and TRBJ2-1; 10 nucleotides agree with TRBD2. CDR3 length: 14 residues. Unmatched junction bases numbered 7, after V lost 3 bases and J lost 10 bases. Germline CDR1 and CDR2: SGDLS and YYNGEE. CDR3: CASSDGLAVAEQFF. The CDR3 DNA follows: TGTGCCAGCAGCGACGGACTAGCGGTGGCAGAGCAGTTCTTC.

This sequence joins TRBV6-2 or TRBV6-3 and TRBJ2-7, with D perhaps matching TRBD1 (5 bases). The CDR3 is made up of 13 amino acids. Germline assignment: CDR1 MNHEY and CDR2 SVGEGT. The V and J ends lost 7 bases and 2 bases respectively, with 12 bases between them. CDR3 protein: CASTTGATYEQYF. CDR3 DNA sequence: TGTGCCAGCACTACTGGGGCCACCTACGAGCAGTACTTC.

The rearrangement links TRBV20-1 to TRBJ2-1; D is possibly TRBD2 (6 bases). The CDR3 sequence is 12 residues long. The V end was cut by 1 base, the J end by 10 bases, with 11 bases between. Germline V gene lookup returns CDR1 DFQATT and CDR2 SNEGSKA (reference sequence). CDR3 nucleotide sequence: TGCAGTGCTAGAGGGAAGCTAGCGGAGCAGTTCTTC. This encodes CSARGKLAEQFF.

The chain joins TRBV7-6 to TRBJ2-7; D not resolved. Looked up from germline, CDR1 is SGHVS and CDR2 is FNYEAQ. The CDR3 consists of 15 residues. The V gene lost 5 bases and the J gene lost 6 bases, with 20 bases spanning the gap. The CDR3 bases are TGTGCCAGCAGCGCCGCATTAAGGTCGGGCGGCGAGCAGTACTTC. Protein product: CASSAALRSGGEQYF.

This chain uses TRBV11-2 with TRBJ2-5, with D perhaps TRBD2 (6 bases). This CDR3 has 13 amino acids. The germline gives CDR1 SGHAT, CDR2 FQNNGV. V was trimmed by 6 bases and J by 2 bases, leaving 10 bases between them. The CDR3 spells CASSRERQETQYF. Here the CDR3 DNA reads TGTGCCAGCAGTCGGGAGAGGCAAGAGACCCAGTACTTC.

This clonotype was detected many times. V and J are TRBV12-3 or TRBV12-4 and TRBJ2-2; the D gene could be TRBD1 or TRBD2 (6 bases each). The CDR3 runs to 16 residues. The V and J ends lost 7 bases and 5 bases respectively, with 20 bases between them. The CDR3 nucleotides read TGTGCCAGCACCCTACGTGTGGGGGCGGGAACCGGGGAGCTGTTTTTT. This encodes CASTLRVGAGTGELFF.

The table lists this clonotype with a few counts. The V gene is TRBV19, the J gene TRBJ1-5; unclear D gene. The germline V gene encodes CDR1 LNHDA and CDR2 SQIVND (reference sequence). The CDR3 sequence is 15 residues long. The V end was cut by 1 base, the J end by 5 bases, with 12 bases between. The CDR3 coding sequence is TGTGCCAGTAGTATAGGAGCGGTTTTCGATCAGCCCCAGCATTTT. It specifies CASSIGAVFDQPQHF.

This clonotype was counted only a few times. This chain links TRBV7-3 with TRBJ2-3; 12 nucleotides align to TRBD2. This CDR3 has 20 residues. Germline-derived CDR1 and CDR2 are SGHTA and FQGTGA. V was clipped by 1 base and J by 5 bases; unmatched bases: 16. CDR3 DNA: TGTGCCAGCAGCTTAAGGGGAAGGAGACTAGCGGGAGATGGTATAGATACGCAGTATTTT. Its translation: CASSLRGRRLAGDGIDTQYF.